This T cell receptor beta chain was sequenced during a study of OX40 agonist ivuxolimab in advanced cancers. General notes on the study: Ivuxolimab was a fully human IgG2 agonistic monoclonal antibody targeting the costimulatory receptor OX40 (CD134). Intravenous ivuxolimab was administered to patients every 2 weeks at six dose levels: 0.01, 0.1, 0.3, 1.5, 3 and 10 mg/kg. Of the roughly 52 patients in dose escalation, 19 had hepatocellular carcinoma, around 15 had melanoma, 9 had renal cell carcinoma and 9 had head and neck cancer. The dose-escalation cohort was 82.7% male with a mean age of approximately 59 years, ranging from roughly 23 to 90. Patients were allowed to have had prior anti-PD-1, anti-PD-L1 or anti-CTLA-4 therapy, and around 43% of the dose-escalation patients had been treated with checkpoint inhibitors. Partial responses occurred in three dose-escalation patients, of whom one had hepatocellular carcinoma and two had cutaneous melanoma. Peripheral TCRbeta sequencing aimed to test whether ivuxolimab altered TCR sequence diversity and caused clonal T-cell expansion. The monotherapy dose-escalation portion (N of about 50 patients) of the phase I ivuxolimab trial is reported in the paper.

Patients with autoimmune disease history or receiving systemic immunosuppression were excluded from the trial. Peripheral blood for TCR sequencing was collected from all dose cohorts at baseline, on cycle 4 day 1, and on cycle 7 day 1. Samples came from an open-label, multicenter, first-in-human phase I dose-escalation trial of ivuxolimab. Adults with locally advanced or metastatic melanoma, renal cell carcinoma, hepatocellular carcinoma or head and neck squamous cell carcinoma were enrolled in the trial. CD4+ and CD8+ T cells were sorted separately from peripheral blood before TCR sequencing. The study at large found these results: Low levels of normalized T-cell clonal expansion were also seen in some patients who did not respond. After ivuxolimab, more expanded clones were found on average in CD8+ T cells than in CD4+ T cells. Antigen specificity was not determined for the clonally expanded peripheral T cells. In the 0.1-3.0 mg/kg groups, partial responders had among the lowest normalized peripheral clonal expansion, particularly in CD8+ T cells. Clonal expansion of both CD4+ and CD8+ blood T cells was observed from baseline to week 6 at doses 0.1 to 3.0 mg/kg.

This clone is a singleton in its sample. What this receptor recognizes is not known. No per-base quality is available; no much larger clone lies one base away. The trim is 3 bases for V and 1 base for J, with a gap of 9 bases between the germline ends. For CDR1 and CDR2, the germline V gene lists SGHTA and FQGNSA. From its cysteine to its phenylalanine, the CDR3 spans 14 amino acids. Kept here is only the CDR3 DNA, which spans 42 bases and is read in frame from base 1. To sequence the TCRbeta CDR3 region, genomic DNA was isolated from the sorted cells. The immunoSEQ Assay was used to sequence the TCRbeta CDR3 regions. Held by TCRdb, this immuneACCESS table contains in-frame sequences only and omits some clones. Under half of the omission traces to an unresolved V gene where checked; the cause of the rest is unknown. This sample comprises 98,000 or so clones, around nine tenths of them detected only once. 0.8% to 1% of the sample is in the top ten clones.

The sample here was CD4+ or CD8+ T cells sorted from blood, taken in a trial of the OX40 agonist ivuxolimab. This chain is built from TRBV7-2 and TRBJ2-5, with the D call tentatively TRBD1 or TRBD2, each fitting 5 bases. This sequence originates from an adult with an advanced solid tumor such as melanoma, head and neck, liver or kidney cancer. Read as DNA, the sequence is TGTGCCAGCAGCTTCAGAGGGGTCCAAGAGACCCAGTACTTC. Its protein product is CASSFRGVQETQYF.